This T cell receptor (beta chain) was retrieved from a study of T cells in Graves' hyperthyroidism and ophthalmopathy. There were TCR beta CDR3 regions amplified from RNA transcripts. HTBI primers were used for first-round RT-PCR of the TCR CDR3. TCRdb itself ran the multiplex PCR reads through MiXCR, one entry per CDR3 protein. This table holds some 760,000 distinct CDR3 sequences, less than 15% found once. The CDR3 is 16 residues long. In germline, CDR1 is LNHDA, CDR2 SQIVND (reference sequence). The junction had 10 bases not matched to a gene; V was cut back by 4 bases and J by 5 bases. This clonotype came up many times.

Input material: blood. The source of this sequence is a woman between 18 and 30 years old with Graves' hyperthyroidism. V usage is TRBV19 and J usage is TRBJ1-1, with TRBD1 matching 10 bases. The CDR3 DNA reads TGTGCCAGTAGTAGGGGACAGGGGACTATTGGGACTGAAGCTTTCTTT. Its translation is CASSRGQGTIGTEAFF.